This T cell receptor (beta chain) was retrieved from a study of T cell repertoires in MIS-A myocarditis (dated by TCRdb to 2022 to 2024). CDR1 and CDR2 are read off the germline V gene as SGHVS and FQNEAQ. V loses 8 bases of germline sequence and J loses 0 bases, and the interval between the two ends is 11 bases. CDR3 length: 13 amino acids, cysteine to phenylalanine. Only the CDR3 region is kept as DNA, spanning 39 bases read in frame from base 1. The QIAamp DNA FFPE kit was used to extract genomic DNA from formalin-fixed paraffin-embedded autopsy tissue. On this clone itself: It lacks a known antigen. No base-level quality is on record; no much larger clone is a single base apart.

TCRbeta CDR3 regions were amplified by the immunoSEQ bias-controlled multiplex PCR and were subjected to high-throughput sequencing. In the paper's pipeline: CDR3 sequences were collapsed and filtered by the immunoSEQ vendor pipeline to quantify abundance and frequency of each unique TCRbeta CDR3. Using a 90% global sequence identity threshold, CD-HIT clustered dominant CDR3 amino acid sequences together with SARS-CoV-2-specific ImmuneCODE TCRbeta sequences. Clones were classed as hyperexpanded at frequencies of 0.1 to 1 and as large at frequencies of 0.01 to 0.1. MiXCR was used to confirm CDR3 amino acid sequences and V and J gene assignments of dominant clones. The R stringdist package was used to calculate Levenshtein distances between the patient clonotypes and the ImmuneCODE hits. The clones in this table, taken by TCRdb from immuneACCESS, are in-frame only. Not every clone is retained; where verified, under half of the shortfall comes from an unresolved V gene, and the cause of the rest is unknown. V, J and clone size were drawn from that table, and D and trimming were deduced from the DNA. The sample table shows roughly 5,000 clones, and around 75% are seen once. The top ten constitute about 64% of the sample.

The TCR originated in a man in his late teens or twenties with fulminant myocarditis from multisystem inflammatory syndrome in adults (MIS-A) after COVID-19. The sequence links TRBV7-8 to TRBJ2-7; the D region is possibly TRBD1 or TRBD2, each matching across 5 bases. The material sequenced was interventricular septum heart tissue obtained at autopsy. The cell subset or site label here, explained by the study, means: cardiac tissue sample (left or right ventricle, interventricular septum, or pericardium). The nucleotide sequence is TGTGCCAGCGGATGGGACCGCTCCTACGAGCAGTACTTC. Protein translation: CASGWDRSYEQYF.